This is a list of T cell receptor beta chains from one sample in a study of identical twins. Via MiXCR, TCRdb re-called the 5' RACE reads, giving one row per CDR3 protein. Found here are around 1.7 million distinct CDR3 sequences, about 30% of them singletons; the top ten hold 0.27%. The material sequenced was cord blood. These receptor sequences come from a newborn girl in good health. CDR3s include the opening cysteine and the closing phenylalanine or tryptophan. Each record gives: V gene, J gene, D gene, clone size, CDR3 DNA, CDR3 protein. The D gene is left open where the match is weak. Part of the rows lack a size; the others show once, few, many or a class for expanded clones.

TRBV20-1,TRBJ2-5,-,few,TGCAGTGTCCGGGGACGTCAAGAGACCCAGTACTTC,CSVRGRQETQYF
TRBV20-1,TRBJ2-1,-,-,TGCAGTGCTAGAGCGATGGGGGGAAACTACAATGAGCAGTTCTTC,CSARAMGGNYNEQFF
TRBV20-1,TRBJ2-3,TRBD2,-,TGCAGGCCTAAGACCGGGACTAGCGGGGGCACAGATACGCAGTATTTT,CRPKTGTSGGTDTQYF
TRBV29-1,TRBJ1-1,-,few,TGCAGCGTTGTGCCAGGGGAGGGCACTGAAGCTTTCTTT,CSVVPGEGTEAFF
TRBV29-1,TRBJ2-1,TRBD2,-,TGCAGCGCCGATGGACTAGCGGGAGTTCTCAGCTCCTACAATGAGCAGTTCTTC,CSADGLAGVLSSYNEQFF
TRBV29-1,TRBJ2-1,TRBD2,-,TGCAGCTTGGGTGGGAGGGCCGCTTTGGAGCAGTTCTTC,CSLGGRAALEQFF
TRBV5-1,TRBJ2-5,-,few,TGCGCCAGCAGCGGCGGGACTCGAGGGTACAATGAGCAGTACTTC,CASSGGTRGYNEQYF
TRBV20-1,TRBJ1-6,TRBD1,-,TGCAGTGCTAGTTACAGGGGGCTTGATAATTCACCCCTCCACTTT,CSASYRGLDNSPLHF
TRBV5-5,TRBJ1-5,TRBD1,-,TGTGCCAGCAGCGTAGGGGGCGGCAAGCAGCCCCAGCATTTT,CASSVGGGKQPQHF
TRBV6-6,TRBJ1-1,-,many,TGTGCCAGCAGCCACGGTAACACTGAAGCTTTCTTT,CASSHGNTEAFF
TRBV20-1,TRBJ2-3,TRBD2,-,TGCAGTGCTACTATAGCGGGCGCAGATACGCAGTATTTT,CSATIAGADTQYF
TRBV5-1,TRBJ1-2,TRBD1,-,TGCGCCAGCAGCCCCGGAGGGGGCGCCTATGGCTACACCTTC,CASSPGGGAYGYTF
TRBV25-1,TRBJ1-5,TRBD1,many,TGTGCCAGCAGTGACAGGGGGCGCAATCAGCCCCAGCATTTT,CASSDRGRNQPQHF
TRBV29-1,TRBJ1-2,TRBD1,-,TGCAGCGCCGGGACAGGGGCTGGCTACACCTTC,CSAGTGAGYTF
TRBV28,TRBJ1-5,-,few,TGTGCCAGCAGTTTCTCCCTTTGGCGATTGGCCATTAATCAGCCCCAGCATTTT,CASSFSLWRLAINQPQHF
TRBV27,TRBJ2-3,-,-,TGTGCCAGCAGTTTCGGCGGGGGCGAGAAGACAGATAGGCAGTATTTT,CASSFGGGEKTDRQYF
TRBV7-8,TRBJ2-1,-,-,TGTGCCAGCAGCTCCCTTTGGGACAATGAGCAGTTCTTC,CASSSLWDNEQFF
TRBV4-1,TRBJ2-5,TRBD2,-,TGCGCCAGCAGCCAAAAGCGGGGGGATATTGGAGAGCAGTACTTC,CASSQKRGDIGEQYF
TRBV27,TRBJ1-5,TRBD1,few,TGTGCCAGCAGCTCGGACAGGGTCGATCAGCCCCAGCATTTT,CASSSDRVDQPQHF
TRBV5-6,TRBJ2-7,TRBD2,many,TGTGCCAGCGGACTAGCGAAATACGAGCAGTACTTC,CASGLAKYEQYF
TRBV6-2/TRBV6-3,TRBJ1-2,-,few,TGTGCCAGCAGTTACTCGAGAGGGCAGGAAGGCTACACCTTC,CASSYSRGQEGYTF
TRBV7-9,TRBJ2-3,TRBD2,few,TGTGCCGGCAGCCGCGGACTAGCGGGACTCATCCGTAGCACAGATACGCAGTATTTT,CAGSRGLAGLIRSTDTQYF
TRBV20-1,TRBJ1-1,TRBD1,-,TGCAGTGCCAGGGGGCGAACTGAAGCTTTCTTT,CSARGRTEAFF
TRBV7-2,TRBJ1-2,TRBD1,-,TGTGCCAGCAGCTTAGAGTACAGGGGGGGTGGCTACACCTTC,CASSLEYRGGGYTF
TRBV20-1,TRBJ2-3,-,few,TGCAGTGCTATTACGTCGCCCACAGATACGCAGTATTTT,CSAITSPTDTQYF
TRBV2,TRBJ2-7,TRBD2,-,TGTGCCAGCAGTGAAGGGACTAGATCGGACTACGAGCAGTACTTC,CASSEGTRSDYEQYF
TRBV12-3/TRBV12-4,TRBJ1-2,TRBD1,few,TGTGCCAGCACGATCCGTGGACAGGGTAACTATGGCTACACCTTC,CASTIRGQGNYGYTF
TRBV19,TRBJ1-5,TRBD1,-,TGTGTCAGTAGTATTAAGGGGGCAAGTCAGCCCCAGCATTTT,CVSSIKGASQPQHF
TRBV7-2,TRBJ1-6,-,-,TGTGCCAGCAGCATAGTCCGGGAATCACCCCTCCACTTT,CASSIVRESPLHF
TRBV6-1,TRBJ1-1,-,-,TGTGCCAGCAGTGGTTGGACAGCACTCACTGAAGCTTTCTTT,CASSGWTALTEAFF
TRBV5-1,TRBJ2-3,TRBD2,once,TGCGCCGGCAGCTCCACAGCGGGAACAGATACGCAGTATTTT,CAGSSTAGTDTQYF
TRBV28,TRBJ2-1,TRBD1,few,TGTGCCAGCAGTCGACCCGGGACAGACAATGAGCAGTTCTTC,CASSRPGTDNEQFF
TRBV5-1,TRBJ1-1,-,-,TGCGCCAGCAGCCCTATGGCGCAGAACACTGAAGCTTTCTTT,CASSPMAQNTEAFF
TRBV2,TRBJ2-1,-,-,TGTGCCAGCAGTGAAGGTCCCAGTCGGGGTGAGCAGTTCTTC,CASSEGPSRGEQFF
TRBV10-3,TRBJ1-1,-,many,TGTGCCATCAGTGACAGGAACACTGAAGCTTTCTTT,CAISDRNTEAFF
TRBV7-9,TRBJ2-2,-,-,TGTGCCAGCAGGCAACCGGGGCGTAGGCGGAACACCGGGGAGCTGTTTTTT,CASRQPGRRRNTGELFF
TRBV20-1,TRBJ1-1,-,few,TGCAGTGACCTCATACAGGGAAACACTGAAGCTTTCTTT,CSDLIQGNTEAFF
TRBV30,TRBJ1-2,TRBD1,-,TGTGCCTGGAGTGGACAGGGAACCTATGGCTACACCTTC,CAWSGQGTYGYTF
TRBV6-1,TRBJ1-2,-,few,TGTGCCAGCAGTGAACTTCCTAACTATGGCTACACCTTC,CASSELPNYGYTF
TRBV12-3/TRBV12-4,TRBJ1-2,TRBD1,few,TGTGCCAGCAGTAGAGGACAGGGTATGGGTGGCTACACCTTC,CASSRGQGMGGYTF